This T cell receptor (beta chain) was documented in a study of T-cell reconstitution after alpha-beta-depleted transplantation in children. Findings and limits, study-wide: The main origin of T-cell counts and diversity one year after transplant was newly produced T cells.

A note on this clonotype: The antigen remains undetermined.

Preparation of the TCRbeta library was carried out with unique molecular identifiers. One entry per CDR3 protein results from TCRdb running MiXCR on the PCR reads. The profile shows hundreds of thousands of distinct CDR3 sequences, about a sixth of them singletons. V lost 4 bases and J lost 5; bases outside the gene matches: 7. Germline V gene data show CDR1 as LGHNA and CDR2 as YNFKEQ. The CDR3 is 16 amino acids. This specimen was PBMCs, mostly from graft donor cells, taken 360 days after TCRalphabeta/CD19-depleted stem cell transplant. The chain employs TRBV4-2 and TRBJ2-5, with 13 positions matching TRBD2. The sequence derives from a male patient between 2 and 15 years old who had a stem cell transplant for acute lymphoblastic leukemia, so the T cells may come from the graft donor. In DNA form, the CDR3 reads TGTGCCAGCAGCCCGGGACTAGCGGGAAGGAAGGAGACCCAGTACTTC. It codes for CASSPGLAGRKETQYF.